This T cell receptor beta chain was captured in a study of Ad26.COV2.S vaccination and SARS-CoV-2 variants. Study-wide points: While placebo recipients had lower spike-specific TCR breadth, vaccine recipients had more. In TCR breadth and depth analyses, total T cell responses may have been underestimated.

As for treatment: roughly 18 received Ad26.COV2.S at low or high dose, single or two shots; about 5 received placebo; per-sample allocation not given. Following the first vaccine or placebo injection, samples were taken on day 63. Worth noting for this clone: Its antigen remains unknown.

The data were produced by immunoSEQ multiplex PCR, yet TCRdb's version contains in-frame clones alone and is incomplete. This table holds around 500,000 clones, about 88% found once. Germline CDR1 SNHLY, CDR2 FYNNEI. This CDR3 comprises 13 residues. V lost 11 bases and J lost 1; bases outside the gene matches: 7. The starting material was peripheral blood, obtained in a trial of Ad26.COV2.S vaccine versus placebo. The chain combines TRBV2 with TRBJ2-7; 8 bases match TRBD2. This sequence was found in a person between 18 and 65 years old who received the Ad26.COV2.S COVID-19 vaccine or a placebo. The CDR3 nucleotides read TGTGCCGGCCGAGCGGGGGCGTCCTACGAGCAGTACTTC. The encoded protein is CAGRAGASYEQYF.